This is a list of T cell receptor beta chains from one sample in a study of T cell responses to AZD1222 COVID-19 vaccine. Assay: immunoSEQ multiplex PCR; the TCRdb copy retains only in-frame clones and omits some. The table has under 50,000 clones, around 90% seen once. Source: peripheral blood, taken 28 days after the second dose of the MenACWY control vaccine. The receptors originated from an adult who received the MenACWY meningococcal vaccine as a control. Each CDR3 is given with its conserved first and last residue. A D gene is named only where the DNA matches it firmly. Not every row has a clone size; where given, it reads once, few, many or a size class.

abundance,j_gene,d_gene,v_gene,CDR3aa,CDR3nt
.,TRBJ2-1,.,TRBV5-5,CASSFPGRSLRDEQFF,TGTGCCAGCAGCTTTCCAGGGCGCTCCCTTCGGGATGAGCAGTTCTTC
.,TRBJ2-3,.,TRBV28,CASSLDNPPDTQYF,TGTGCCAGCAGTTTGGATAATCCCCCAGATACGCAGTATTTT
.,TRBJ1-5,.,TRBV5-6,CASSSPRESNQPQHF,TGTGCCAGCAGCTCACCCAGGGAAAGCAATCAGCCCCAGCATTTT
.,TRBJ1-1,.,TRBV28,CASSLWSENTEAFF,TGTGCCAGCAGTTTATGGTCGGAGAACACTGAAGCTTTCTTT
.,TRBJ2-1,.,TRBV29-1,CSAVLLFEQFF,TGCAGCGCAGTATTACTGTTTGAGCAGTTCTTC
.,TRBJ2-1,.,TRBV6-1,CASSEGGLGLQFF,TGTGCCAGCAGTGAAGGGGGCCTCGGGTTGCAGTTCTTC
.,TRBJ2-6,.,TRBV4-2,CASSFPTGVPGANVLTF,TGTGCCAGCAGCTTTCCAACCGGGGTCCCTGGGGCCAACGTCCTGACTTTC
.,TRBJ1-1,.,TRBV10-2,CASRPGVNTEAFF,TGCGCCAGCAGGCCAGGAGTGAACACTGAAGCTTTCTTT
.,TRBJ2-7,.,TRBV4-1,CASSQVSLKEQYF,TGCGCCAGCAGCCAAGTCTCCCTAAAAGAGCAGTACTTC
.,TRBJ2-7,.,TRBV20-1,CSARSYEQYF,TGCAGTGCGCGATCCTACGAGCAGTACTTC
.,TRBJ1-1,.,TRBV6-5,CASSYSGVGTEAFF,TGTGCCAGCAGTTACTCGGGGGTTGGAACTGAAGCTTTCTTT
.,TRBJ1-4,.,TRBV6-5,CASSYYGSEKLFF,TGTGCCAGCAGTTACTATGGGAGCGAAAAACTGTTTTTT
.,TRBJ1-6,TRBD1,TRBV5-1,CASSSGQGDNSPLHF,TGCGCCAGCAGCTCCGGACAGGGGGATAATTCACCCCTCCACTTT
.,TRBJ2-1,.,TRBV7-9,CASIWTGGGNEQFF,TGTGCCAGCATATGGACAGGAGGGGGCAATGAGCAGTTCTTC
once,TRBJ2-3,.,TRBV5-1,CASSLDGTDTQYF,TGCGCCAGCAGCTTGGATGGCACAGATACGCAGTATTTT
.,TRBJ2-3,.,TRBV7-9,CASIHRGGDTQYF,TGTGCCAGCATCCACAGGGGAGGAGATACGCAGTATTTT
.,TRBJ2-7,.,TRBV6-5,CASSYSGRRWEQYF,TGTGCCAGCAGTTACTCGGGGCGCAGGTGGGAGCAGTACTTC
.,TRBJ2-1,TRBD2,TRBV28,CASSRAGLAGVSSYNEQFF,TGTGCCAGCAGTAGAGCTGGACTAGCGGGAGTAAGCTCCTACAATGAGCAGTTCTTC
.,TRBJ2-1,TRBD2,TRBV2,CASSDTSGFSSYNEQFF,TGTGCCAGCAGTGATACTAGCGGGTTTAGCTCCTACAATGAGCAGTTCTTC
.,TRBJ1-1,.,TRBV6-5,CASFRDPNTEAFF,TGTGCCAGCTTCAGAGACCCGAACACTGAAGCTTTCTTT
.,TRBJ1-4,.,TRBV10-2,CASSDRGGEKLFF,TGCGCCAGCAGTGACAGGGGTGGTGAAAAACTGTTTTTT
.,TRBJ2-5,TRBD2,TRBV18,CASSPGTSALMGNQETQYF,TGTGCCAGCTCACCGGGTACTAGCGCCCTAATGGGGAATCAAGAGACCCAGTACTTC
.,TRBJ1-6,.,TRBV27,CASSLHRDLTSPRSPLHF,TGTGCCAGCAGTTTGCACCGGGATCTTACAAGCCCTAGGTCACCCCTCCACTTT
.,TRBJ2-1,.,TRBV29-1,CSAERTRRDEQFF,TGCAGCGCCGAACGGACTCGTCGGGATGAGCAGTTCTTC
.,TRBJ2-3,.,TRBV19,CATRQGSLSDTQYF,TGTGCCACTCGGCAGGGGTCACTATCCGATACGCAGTATTTT
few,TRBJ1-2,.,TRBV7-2,CASSVDRRVGYGYTF,TGTGCCAGCAGCGTAGACAGGAGAGTAGGCTATGGCTACACCTTC
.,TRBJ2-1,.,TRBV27,CASSLSAAQLGTVYNEQFF,TGTGCCAGCAGTTTATCCGCAGCCCAGCTAGGAACAGTCTACAATGAGCAGTTCTTC
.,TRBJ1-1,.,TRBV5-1,CASSLDGYTEAFF,TGCGCCAGCAGCTTGGACGGGTACACTGAAGCTTTCTTT
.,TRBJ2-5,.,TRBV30,CAWSEEFETQYF,TGTGCCTGGAGTGAAGAGTTTGAGACCCAGTACTTC
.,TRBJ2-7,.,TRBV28,CASKRGEQYF,TGTGCCAGCAAAAGGGGCGAGCAGTACTTC
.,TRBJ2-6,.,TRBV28,CASLRGSGANVLTF,TGTGCCAGCCTTCGGGGGTCTGGGGCCAACGTCCTGACTTTC
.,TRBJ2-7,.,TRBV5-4,CASSLAAGPYEQYF,TGTGCCAGCAGCTTGGCGGCGGGTCCCTACGAGCAGTACTTC
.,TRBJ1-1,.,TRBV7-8,CASSSALSTEAFF,TGTGCCAGCAGCTCCGCCCTGAGCACTGAAGCTTTCTTT
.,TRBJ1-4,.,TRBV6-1,CASSEGVGVGPTNEKLFF,TGTGCCAGCAGTGAAGGGGTAGGGGTTGGGCCGACTAATGAAAAACTGTTTTTT
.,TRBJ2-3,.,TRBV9,CASSVEEGGTQYF,TGTGCCAGCAGCGTAGAAGAAGGAGGTACGCAGTATTTT
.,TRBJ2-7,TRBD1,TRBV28,CASSLRQGAHEQYF,TGTGCCAGCAGTTTAAGACAGGGTGCCCACGAGCAGTACTTC
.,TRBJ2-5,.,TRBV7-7,CASSGPGDLGETQYF,TGTGCCAGCAGCGGGCCAGGGGACTTAGGAGAGACCCAGTACTTC
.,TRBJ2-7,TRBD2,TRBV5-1,CASSLGGLAYEQYF,TGCGCCAGCAGCTTGGGAGGACTAGCCTACGAGCAGTACTTC
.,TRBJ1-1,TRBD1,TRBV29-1,CSGRQGWDTEAFF,TGCAGCGGACGACAGGGTTGGGACACTGAAGCTTTCTTT
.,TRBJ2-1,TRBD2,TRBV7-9,CASSQTSAEPYNEQFF,TGTGCCAGCAGCCAGACTAGCGCAGAACCCTACAATGAGCAGTTCTTC
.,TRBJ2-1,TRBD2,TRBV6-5,CASQLSGSFEQFF,TGTGCCAGCCAGCTTAGCGGGAGTTTTGAGCAGTTCTTC
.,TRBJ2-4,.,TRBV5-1,CASSSQTSGRAKNIQYF,TGCGCCAGCAGCTCCCAAACCTCGGGTAGGGCCAAAAACATTCAGTACTTC